This T cell receptor beta chain originates from a study of cytomegalovirus exposure and HLA in healthy donors. For the study at large: The 120 validation repertoires, a later analysis reported, used the same platform as the 650 to 800 repertoires from the first cohort.

Generated by immunoSEQ multiplex PCR, the TCRdb table keeps only in-frame clones and is missing some. This table holds 110,000 to 150,000 clones, approximately 91% found once. Unmatched junction bases numbered 9, after V lost 1 base and J lost 0 bases. This CDR3 comprises 18 residues. Germline-derived CDR1 and CDR2 are SGHNT and YYREEE (reference sequence). The study, taken as a whole, reports: The classifier reportedly diagnosed cytomegalovirus status with high specificity and sensitivity. Among the CMV-associated chains, a few were confirmed in vitro as specific for CMV antigens. That first-cohort TCR clusters tended to co-occur in the 130 or so validation repertoires was found in a later analysis.

Points on this clone: Its antigen remains unidentified.

Sample: PBMCs. The chain carries TRBV5-4 and TRBJ2-3; TRBD2 matches 9 bases. The origin of this receptor is a man younger than 35 in good health and CMV-seronegative. CDR3 nucleotide sequence: TGTGCCAGCAGCTTGAAAGCGGGGGGTTCGACTAGCACAGATACGCAGTATTTT. Residues: CASSLKAGGSTSTDTQYF.